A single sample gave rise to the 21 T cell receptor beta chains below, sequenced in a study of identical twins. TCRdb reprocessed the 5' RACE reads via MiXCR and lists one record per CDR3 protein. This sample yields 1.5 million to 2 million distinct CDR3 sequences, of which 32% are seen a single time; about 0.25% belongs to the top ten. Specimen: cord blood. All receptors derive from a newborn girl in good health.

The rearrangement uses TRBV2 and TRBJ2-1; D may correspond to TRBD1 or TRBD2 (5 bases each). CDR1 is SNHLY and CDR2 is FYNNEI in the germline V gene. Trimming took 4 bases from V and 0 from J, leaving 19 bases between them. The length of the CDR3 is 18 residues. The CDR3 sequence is CASSGGGSLGSSYNEQFF. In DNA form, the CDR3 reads TGTGCCAGCAGTGGGGGCGGCAGTCTGGGGAGCTCCTACAATGAGCAGTTCTTC.

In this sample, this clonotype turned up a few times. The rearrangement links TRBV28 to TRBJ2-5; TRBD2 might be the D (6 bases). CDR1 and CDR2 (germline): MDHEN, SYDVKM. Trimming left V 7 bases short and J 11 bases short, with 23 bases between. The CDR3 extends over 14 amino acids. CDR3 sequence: CASTSSEWPLEQYF. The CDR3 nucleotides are TGTGCCAGCACCTCTAGCGAGTGGCCTTTGGAGCAGTACTTC.

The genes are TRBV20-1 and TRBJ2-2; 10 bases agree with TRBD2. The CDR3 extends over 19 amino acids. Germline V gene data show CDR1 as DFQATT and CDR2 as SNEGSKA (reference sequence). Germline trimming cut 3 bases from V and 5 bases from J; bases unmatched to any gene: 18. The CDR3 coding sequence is TGCAGTGCTAGGGCCCCGAGAGGAGCGGGGGGGCCGTTAACCGGGGAGCTGTTTTTT. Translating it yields CSARAPRGAGGPLTGELFF.

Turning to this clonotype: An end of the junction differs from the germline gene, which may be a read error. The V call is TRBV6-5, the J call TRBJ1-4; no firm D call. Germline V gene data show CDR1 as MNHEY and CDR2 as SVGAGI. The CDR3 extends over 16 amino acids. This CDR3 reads CASSYAAFPTNEELFF. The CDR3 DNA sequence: TGTGCCAGCAGTTACGCGGCATTCCCAACTAATGAAGAACTGTTTTTT.

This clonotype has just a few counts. The CDR3 nucleotides are TGTGCCAGCACCCCACAGGGGTTAAAGACTGAAGCTTTCTTT. Translation gives CASTPQGLKTEAFF. The chain combines TRBV6-1 with TRBJ1-1, with 7 bases that match TRBD1. Germline V gene sequence: CDR1 MNHNS, CDR2 SASEGT. Trimming removed 7 bases from V and 5 bases from J; junction bases left unmatched: 10. This CDR3 spans 14 amino acids.

The CDR3 is CSARVTPGLASDTQYF. The CDR3 bases are TGCAGTGCTAGAGTTACCCCGGGACTAGCGAGTGATACGCAGTATTTT. The chain links TRBV20-1 to TRBJ2-3; TRBD2 agrees at 10 bases. Trimming cost V 1 base and J 6 bases; bases outside gene matches: 10. This CDR3 has 16 amino acids. Germline-derived CDR1 and CDR2 are DFQATT and SNEGSKA (reference sequence).

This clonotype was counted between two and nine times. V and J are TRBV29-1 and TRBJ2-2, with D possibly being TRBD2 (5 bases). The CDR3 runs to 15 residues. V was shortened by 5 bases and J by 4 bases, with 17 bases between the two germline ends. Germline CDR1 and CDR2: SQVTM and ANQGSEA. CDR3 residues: CSVLSPSSATGELFF. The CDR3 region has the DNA TGCAGCGTTCTGTCGCCTAGCTCTGCCACCGGGGAGCTGTTTTTT.

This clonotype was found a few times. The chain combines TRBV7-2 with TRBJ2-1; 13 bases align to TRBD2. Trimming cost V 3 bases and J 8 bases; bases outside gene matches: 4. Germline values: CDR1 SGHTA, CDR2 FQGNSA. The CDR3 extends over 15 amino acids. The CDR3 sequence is CASSFTGTSGDEQFF. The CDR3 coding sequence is TGTGCCAGCAGCTTCACCGGGACTAGCGGGGATGAGCAGTTCTTC. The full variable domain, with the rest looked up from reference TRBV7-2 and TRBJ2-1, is GAGVSQSPSNKVTEKGKDVELRCDPISGHTALYWYRQSLGQGLEFLIYFQGNSAPDKSGLPSDRFSAERTGGSVSTLTIQRTQQEDSAVYLCASSFTGTSGDEQFFGPGTRLTVL.

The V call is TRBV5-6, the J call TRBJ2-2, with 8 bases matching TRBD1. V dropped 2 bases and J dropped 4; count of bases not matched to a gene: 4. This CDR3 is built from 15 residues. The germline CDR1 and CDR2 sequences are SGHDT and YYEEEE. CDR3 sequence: CASSFWTGITGELFF. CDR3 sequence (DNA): TGTGCCAGCAGCTTTTGGACAGGGATCACCGGGGAGCTGTTTTTT.

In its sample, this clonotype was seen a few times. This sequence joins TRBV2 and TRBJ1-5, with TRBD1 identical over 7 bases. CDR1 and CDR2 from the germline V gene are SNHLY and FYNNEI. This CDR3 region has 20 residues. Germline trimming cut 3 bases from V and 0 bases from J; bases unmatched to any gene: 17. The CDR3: CASSDDGTAQIHYSNQPQHF. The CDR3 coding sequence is TGTGCCAGCAGTGACGACGGGACAGCCCAGATCCACTATAGCAATCAGCCCCAGCATTTT.

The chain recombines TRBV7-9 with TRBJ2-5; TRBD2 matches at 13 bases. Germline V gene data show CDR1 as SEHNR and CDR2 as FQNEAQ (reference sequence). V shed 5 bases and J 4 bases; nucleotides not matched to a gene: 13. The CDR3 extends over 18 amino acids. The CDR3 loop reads CASSPRLAGGHRLETQYF. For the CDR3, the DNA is TGTGCCAGCAGCCCGCGACTAGCGGGGGGCCATCGACTAGAGACCCAGTACTTC.

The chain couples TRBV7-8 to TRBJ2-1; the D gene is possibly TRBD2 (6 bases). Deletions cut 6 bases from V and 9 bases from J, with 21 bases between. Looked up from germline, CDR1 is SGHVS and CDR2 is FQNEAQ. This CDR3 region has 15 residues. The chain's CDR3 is CASSSTSVGISEQFF. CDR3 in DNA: TGTGCCAGCAGTTCGACTAGTGTCGGTATAAGTGAGCAGTTCTTC.

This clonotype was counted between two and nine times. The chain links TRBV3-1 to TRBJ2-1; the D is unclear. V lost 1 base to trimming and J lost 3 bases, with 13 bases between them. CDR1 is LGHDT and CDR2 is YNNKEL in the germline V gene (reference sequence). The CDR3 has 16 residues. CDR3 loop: CASSQGWWRRYNEQFF. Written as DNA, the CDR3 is TGTGCCAGCAGCCAAGGCTGGTGGCGGCGCTACAATGAGCAGTTCTTC.

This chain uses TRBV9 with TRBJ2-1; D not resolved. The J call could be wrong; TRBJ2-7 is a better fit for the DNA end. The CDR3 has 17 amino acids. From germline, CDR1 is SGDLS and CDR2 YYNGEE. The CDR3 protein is CASSPARQMSSYNEQYF. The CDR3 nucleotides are TGTGCCAGCAGCCCCGCTAGGCAGATGAGCTCCTACAATGAGCAGTACTTC.

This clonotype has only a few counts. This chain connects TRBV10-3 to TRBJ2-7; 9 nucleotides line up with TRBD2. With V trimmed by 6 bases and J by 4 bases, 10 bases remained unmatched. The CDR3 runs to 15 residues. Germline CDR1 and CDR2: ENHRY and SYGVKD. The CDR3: CAIRRTSDNLYEQYF. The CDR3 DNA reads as TGTGCCATCAGGAGGACTAGCGACAACCTATACGAGCAGTACTTC.

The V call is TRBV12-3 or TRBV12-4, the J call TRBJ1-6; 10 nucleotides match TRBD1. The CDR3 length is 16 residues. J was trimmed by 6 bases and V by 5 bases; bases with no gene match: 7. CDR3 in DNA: TGTGCCAGCAGTACCAGACAGGGGGCTATTAATTCACCCCTCCACTTT. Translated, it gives CASSTRQGAINSPLHF.

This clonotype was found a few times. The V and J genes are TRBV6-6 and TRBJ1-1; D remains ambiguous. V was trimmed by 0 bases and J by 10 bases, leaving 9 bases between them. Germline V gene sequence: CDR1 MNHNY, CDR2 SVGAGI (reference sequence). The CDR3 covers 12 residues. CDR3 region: CASSYSAAGAFF. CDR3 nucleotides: TGTGCCAGCAGTTACTCGGCAGCGGGAGCTTTCTTT.

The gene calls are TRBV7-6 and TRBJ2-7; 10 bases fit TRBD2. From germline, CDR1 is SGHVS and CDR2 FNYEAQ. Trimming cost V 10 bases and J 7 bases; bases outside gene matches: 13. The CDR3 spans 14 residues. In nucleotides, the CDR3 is TGTGCCATCCAAGCGGGGGGGCCTTACAATGAGCAGTACTTC. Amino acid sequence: CAIQAGGPYNEQYF. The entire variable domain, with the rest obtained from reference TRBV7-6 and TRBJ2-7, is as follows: GAGVSQSPRYKVTKRGQDVALRCDPISGHVSLYWYRQALGQGPEFLTYFNYEAQQDKSGLPNDRFSAERPEGSISTLTIQRTEQRDSAMYRCAIQAGGPYNEQYFGPGTRLTVT.

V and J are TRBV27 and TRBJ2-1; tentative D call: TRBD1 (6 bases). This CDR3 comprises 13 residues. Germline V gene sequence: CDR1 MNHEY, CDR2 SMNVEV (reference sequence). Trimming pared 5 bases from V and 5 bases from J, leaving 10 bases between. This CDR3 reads CASSHTGNNEQFF. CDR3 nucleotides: TGTGCCAGCAGTCATACAGGGAACAATGAGCAGTTCTTC.

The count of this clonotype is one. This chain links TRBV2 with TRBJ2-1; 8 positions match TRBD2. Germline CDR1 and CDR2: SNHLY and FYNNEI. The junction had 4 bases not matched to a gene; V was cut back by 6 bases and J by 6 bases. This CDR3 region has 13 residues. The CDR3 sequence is CASRGLEVNEQFF. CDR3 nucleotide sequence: TGTGCCAGCAGGGGACTAGAGGTCAATGAGCAGTTCTTC.

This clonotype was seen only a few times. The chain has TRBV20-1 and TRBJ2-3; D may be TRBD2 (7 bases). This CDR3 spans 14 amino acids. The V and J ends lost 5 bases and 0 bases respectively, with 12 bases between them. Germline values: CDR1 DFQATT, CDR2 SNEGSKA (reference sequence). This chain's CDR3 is CSACGGPSTDTQYF. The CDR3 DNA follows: TGCAGTGCTTGCGGGGGCCCCAGCACAGATACGCAGTATTTT.